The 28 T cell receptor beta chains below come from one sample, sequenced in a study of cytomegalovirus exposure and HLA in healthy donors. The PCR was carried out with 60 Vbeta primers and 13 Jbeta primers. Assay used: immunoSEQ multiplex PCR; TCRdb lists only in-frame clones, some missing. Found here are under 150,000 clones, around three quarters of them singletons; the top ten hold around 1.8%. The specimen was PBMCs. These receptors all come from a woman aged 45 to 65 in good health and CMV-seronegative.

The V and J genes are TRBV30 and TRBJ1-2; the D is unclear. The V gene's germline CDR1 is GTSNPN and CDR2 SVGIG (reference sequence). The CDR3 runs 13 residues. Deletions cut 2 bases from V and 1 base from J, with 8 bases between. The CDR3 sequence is CAWSSRSNYGYTF. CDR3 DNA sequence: TGTGCCTGGAGTTCACGGAGTAACTATGGCTACACCTTC.

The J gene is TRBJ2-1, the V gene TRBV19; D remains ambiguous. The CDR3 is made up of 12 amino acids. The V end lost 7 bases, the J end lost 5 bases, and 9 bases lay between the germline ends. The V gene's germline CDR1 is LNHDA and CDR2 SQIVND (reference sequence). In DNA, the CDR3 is TGTGCCAGTAACATCCGTAACAATGAGCAGTTCTTC. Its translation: CASNIRNNEQFF.

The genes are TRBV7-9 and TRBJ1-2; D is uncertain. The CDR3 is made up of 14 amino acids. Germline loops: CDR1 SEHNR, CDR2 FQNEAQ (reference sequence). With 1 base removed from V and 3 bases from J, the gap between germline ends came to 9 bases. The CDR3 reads CASSLDVTHYGYTF. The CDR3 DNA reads TGTGCCAGCAGCTTAGACGTCACTCACTATGGCTACACCTTC.

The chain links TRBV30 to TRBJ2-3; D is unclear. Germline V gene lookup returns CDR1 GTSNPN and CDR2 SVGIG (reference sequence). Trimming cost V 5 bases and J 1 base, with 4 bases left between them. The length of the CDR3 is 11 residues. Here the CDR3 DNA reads TGTGCCTGGGTAGGCACAGATACGCAGTATTTT. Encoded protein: CAWVGTDTQYF.

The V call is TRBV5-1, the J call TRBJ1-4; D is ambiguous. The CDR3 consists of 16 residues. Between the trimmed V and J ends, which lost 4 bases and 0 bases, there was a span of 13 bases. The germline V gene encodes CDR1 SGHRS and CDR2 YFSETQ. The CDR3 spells CASSQSVQTTNEKLFF. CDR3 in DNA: TGCGCCAGCAGCCAATCCGTACAAACAACTAATGAAAAACTGTTTTTT.

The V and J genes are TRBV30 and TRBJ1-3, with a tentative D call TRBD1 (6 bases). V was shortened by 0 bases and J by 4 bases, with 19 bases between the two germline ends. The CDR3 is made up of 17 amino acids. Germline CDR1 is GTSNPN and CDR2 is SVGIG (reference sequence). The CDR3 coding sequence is TGTGCCTGGAGTGTTGACCCGTCCGGGGGGCCAGGAAACACCATATATTTT. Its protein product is CAWSVDPSGGPGNTIYF.

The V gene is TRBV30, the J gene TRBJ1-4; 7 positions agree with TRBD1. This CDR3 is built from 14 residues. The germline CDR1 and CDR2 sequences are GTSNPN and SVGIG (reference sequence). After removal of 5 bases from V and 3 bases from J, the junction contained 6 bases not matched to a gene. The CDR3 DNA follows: TGTGCCTGGGGACAGGTTGGAGCTAATGAAAAACTGTTTTTT. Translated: CAWGQVGANEKLFF.

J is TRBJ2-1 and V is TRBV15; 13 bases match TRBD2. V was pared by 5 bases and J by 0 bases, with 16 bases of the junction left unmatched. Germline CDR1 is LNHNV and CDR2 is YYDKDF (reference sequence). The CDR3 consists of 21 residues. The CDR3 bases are TGTGCCACCAGCTATCTCGGCACGACTAGCGGGAGGCCGAGCTCCTACAATGAGCAGTTCTTC. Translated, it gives CATSYLGTTSGRPSSYNEQFF.

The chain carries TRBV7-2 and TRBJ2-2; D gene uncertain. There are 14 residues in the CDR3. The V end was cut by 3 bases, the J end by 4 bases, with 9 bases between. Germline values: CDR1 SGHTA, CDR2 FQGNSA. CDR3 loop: CASSFKMATGELFF. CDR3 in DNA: TGTGCCAGCAGCTTTAAAATGGCCACCGGGGAGCTGTTTTTT. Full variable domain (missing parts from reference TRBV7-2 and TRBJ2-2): GAGVSQSPSNKVTEKGKDVELRCDPISGHTALYWYRQSLGQGLEFLIYFQGNSAPDKSGLPSDRFSAERTGGSVSTLTIQRTQQEDSAVYLCASSFKMATGELFFGEGSRLTVL.

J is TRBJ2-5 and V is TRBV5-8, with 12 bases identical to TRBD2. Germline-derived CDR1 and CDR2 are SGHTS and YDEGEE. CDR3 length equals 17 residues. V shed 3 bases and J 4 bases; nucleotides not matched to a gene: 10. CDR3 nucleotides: TGTGCCAGCAGCTCCGGACTAGCGGGAAGGGGGGCAGAGACCCAGTACTTC. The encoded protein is CASSSGLAGRGAETQYF.

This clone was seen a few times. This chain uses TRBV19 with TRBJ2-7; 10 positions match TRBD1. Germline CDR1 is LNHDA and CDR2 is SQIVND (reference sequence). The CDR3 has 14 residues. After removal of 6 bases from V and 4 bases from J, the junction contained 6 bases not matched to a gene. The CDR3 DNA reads TGTGCCAGTAGACCGACAGGGGGCTTGTACGAGCAGTACTTC. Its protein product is CASRPTGGLYEQYF.

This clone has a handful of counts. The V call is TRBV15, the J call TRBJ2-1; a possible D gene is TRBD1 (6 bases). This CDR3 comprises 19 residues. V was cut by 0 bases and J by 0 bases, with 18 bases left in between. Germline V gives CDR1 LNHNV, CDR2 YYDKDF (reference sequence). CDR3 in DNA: TGTGCCACCAGCAGAGATGCCTTTGTGACAGGATTCTCCTACAATGAGCAGTTCTTC. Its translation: CATSRDAFVTGFSYNEQFF.

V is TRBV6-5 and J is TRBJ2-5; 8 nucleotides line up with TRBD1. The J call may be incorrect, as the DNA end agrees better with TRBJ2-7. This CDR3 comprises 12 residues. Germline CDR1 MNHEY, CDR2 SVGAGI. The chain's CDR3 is CASQGASYEQYF. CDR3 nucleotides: TGTGCCAGCCAGGGGGCCTCCTACGAGCAGTACTTC.

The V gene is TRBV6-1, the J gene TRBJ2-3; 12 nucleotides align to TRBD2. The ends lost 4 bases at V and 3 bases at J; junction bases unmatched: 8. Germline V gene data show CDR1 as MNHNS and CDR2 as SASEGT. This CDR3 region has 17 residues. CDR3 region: CASSAILAGGPTDTQYF. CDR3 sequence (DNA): TGTGCCAGCAGTGCGATCCTAGCGGGAGGGCCAACAGATACGCAGTATTTT.

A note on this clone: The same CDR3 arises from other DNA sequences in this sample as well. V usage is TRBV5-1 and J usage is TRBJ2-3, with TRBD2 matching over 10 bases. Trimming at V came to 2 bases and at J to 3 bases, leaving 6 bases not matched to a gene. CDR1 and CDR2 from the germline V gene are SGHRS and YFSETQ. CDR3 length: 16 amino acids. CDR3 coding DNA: TGCGCCAGCAGCTTCGGGCTAGCGGGAGCTACAGATACGCAGTATTTT. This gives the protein CASSFGLAGATDTQYF.

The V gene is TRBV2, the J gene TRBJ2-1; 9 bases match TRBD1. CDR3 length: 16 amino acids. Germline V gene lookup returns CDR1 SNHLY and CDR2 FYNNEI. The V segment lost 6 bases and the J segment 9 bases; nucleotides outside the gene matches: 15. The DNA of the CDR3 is TGTGCCAGCAGCTACAGAGCCGGGACAGGGCGCCCTGAGCAGTTCTTC. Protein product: CASSYRAGTGRPEQFF.

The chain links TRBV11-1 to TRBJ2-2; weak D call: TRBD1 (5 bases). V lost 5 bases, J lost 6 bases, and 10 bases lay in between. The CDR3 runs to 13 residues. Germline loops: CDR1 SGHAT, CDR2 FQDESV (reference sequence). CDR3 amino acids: CASSPRVAGELFF. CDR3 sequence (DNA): TGTGCCAGCAGCCCCAGGGTGGCCGGGGAGCTGTTTTTT.

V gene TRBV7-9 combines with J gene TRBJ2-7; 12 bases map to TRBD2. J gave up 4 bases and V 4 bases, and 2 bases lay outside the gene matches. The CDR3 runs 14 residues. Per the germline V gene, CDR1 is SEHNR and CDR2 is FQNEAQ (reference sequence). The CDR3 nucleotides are TGTGCCAGCAGCTCTAGCGGGAGGGTTTACGAGCAGTACTTC. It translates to CASSSSGRVYEQYF.

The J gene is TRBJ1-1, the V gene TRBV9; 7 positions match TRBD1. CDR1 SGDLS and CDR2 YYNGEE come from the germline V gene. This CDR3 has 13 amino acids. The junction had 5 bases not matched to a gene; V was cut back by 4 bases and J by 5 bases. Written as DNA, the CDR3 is TGTGCCAGCAGCACCCGACAGGGTACTGAAGCTTTCTTT. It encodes CASSTRQGTEAFF.

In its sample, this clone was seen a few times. Written as DNA, the CDR3 is TGTGCCAGCAGTTACTCGGTAGGGACAGGGCCCACTGAAGCTTTCTTT. It is translated as CASSYSVGTGPTEAFF. The rearrangement uses TRBV6-5 and TRBJ1-1, with 9 nucleotides matching TRBD1. Per the germline V gene, CDR1 is MNHEY and CDR2 is SVGAGI. V shed 0 bases, J shed 4 bases, and the junction held 6 bases outside the gene matches. This CDR3 comprises 16 residues.

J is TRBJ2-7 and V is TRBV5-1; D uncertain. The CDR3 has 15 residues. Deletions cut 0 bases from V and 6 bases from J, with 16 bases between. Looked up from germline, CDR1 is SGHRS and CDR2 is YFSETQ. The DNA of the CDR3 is TGCGCCAGCAGCTTGGGAGCTTCCAAACGCGTCGAGCAGTACTTC. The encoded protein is CASSLGASKRVEQYF.

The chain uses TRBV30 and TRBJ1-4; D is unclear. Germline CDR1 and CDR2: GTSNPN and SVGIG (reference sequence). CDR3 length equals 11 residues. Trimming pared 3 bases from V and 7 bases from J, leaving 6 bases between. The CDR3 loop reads CAWSSGEKLFF. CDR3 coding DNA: TGTGCCTGGAGCTCCGGTGAAAAACTGTTTTTT.

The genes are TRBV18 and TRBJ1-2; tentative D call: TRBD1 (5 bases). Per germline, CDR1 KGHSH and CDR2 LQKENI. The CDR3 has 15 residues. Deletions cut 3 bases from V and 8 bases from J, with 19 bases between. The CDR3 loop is CASSPNAQGSGGYTF. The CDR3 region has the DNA TGTGCCAGCTCACCGAACGCCCAGGGATCAGGAGGCTACACCTTC.

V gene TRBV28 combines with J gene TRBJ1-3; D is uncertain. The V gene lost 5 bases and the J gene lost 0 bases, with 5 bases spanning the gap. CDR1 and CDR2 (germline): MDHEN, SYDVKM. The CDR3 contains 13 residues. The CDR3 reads CASSLFSGNTIYF. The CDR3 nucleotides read TGTGCCAGCAGTCTCTTCTCTGGAAACACCATATATTTT.

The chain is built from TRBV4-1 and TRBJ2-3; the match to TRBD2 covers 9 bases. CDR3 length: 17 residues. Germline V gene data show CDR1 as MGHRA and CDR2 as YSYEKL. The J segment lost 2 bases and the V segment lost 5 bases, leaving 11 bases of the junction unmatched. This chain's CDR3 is CASSSRQTSGLTDTQYF. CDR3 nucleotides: TGCGCCAGCAGCTCAAGGCAGACTAGCGGCCTCACAGATACGCAGTATTTT.

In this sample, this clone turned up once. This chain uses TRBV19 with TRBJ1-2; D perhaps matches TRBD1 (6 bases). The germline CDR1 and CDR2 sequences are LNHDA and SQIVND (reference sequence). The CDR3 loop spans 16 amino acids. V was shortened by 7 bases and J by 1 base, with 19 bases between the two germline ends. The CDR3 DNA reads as TGTGCCAGTATCCCTCACGGGGGGGCACTTAACTATGGCTACACCTTC. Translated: CASIPHGGALNYGYTF. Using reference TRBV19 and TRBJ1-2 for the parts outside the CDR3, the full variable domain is DGGITQSPKYLFRKEGQNVTLSCEQNLNHDAMYWYRQDPGQGLRLIYYSQIVNDFQKGDIAEGYSVSREKKESFPLTVTSAQKNPTAFYLCASIPHGGALNYGYTFGSGTRLTVV.

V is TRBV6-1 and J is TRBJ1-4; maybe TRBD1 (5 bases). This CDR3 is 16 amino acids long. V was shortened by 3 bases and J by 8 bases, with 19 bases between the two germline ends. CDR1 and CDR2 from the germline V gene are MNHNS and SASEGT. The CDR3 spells CASSDYLGPHEEKLFF. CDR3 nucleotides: TGTGCCAGCAGTGATTATTTGGGGCCCCACGAGGAAAAACTGTTTTTT.

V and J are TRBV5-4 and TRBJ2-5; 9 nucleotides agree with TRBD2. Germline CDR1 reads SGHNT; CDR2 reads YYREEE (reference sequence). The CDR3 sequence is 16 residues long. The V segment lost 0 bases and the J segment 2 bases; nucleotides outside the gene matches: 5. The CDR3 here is CASSLDPLAGQETQYF. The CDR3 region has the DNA TGTGCCAGCAGCTTGGATCCGCTAGCGGGACAAGAGACCCAGTACTTC.